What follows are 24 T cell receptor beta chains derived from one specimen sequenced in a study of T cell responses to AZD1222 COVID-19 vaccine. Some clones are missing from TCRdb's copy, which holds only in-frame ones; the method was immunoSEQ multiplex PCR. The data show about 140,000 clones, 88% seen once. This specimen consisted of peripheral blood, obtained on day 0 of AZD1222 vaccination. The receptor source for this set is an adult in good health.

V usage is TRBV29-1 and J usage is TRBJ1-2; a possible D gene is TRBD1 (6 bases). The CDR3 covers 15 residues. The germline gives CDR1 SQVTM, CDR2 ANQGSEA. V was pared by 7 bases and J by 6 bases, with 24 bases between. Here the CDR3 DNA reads TGCAGCGCTGCCGGGACAAGTGTAGGGATAGATGGCTACACCTTC. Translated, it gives CSAAGTSVGIDGYTF.

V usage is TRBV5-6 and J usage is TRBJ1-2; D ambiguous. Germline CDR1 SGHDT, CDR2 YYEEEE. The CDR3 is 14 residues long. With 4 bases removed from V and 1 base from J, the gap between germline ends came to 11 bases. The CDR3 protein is CASSLGSFNYGYTF. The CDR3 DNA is TGTGCCAGCAGCCTTGGCAGTTTTAACTATGGCTACACCTTC.

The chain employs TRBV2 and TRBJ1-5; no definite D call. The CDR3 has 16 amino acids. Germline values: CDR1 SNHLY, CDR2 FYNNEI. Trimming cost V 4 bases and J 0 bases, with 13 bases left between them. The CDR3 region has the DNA TGTGCCAGCAGTGGGGTTTCCTGGGATAGCAATCAGCCCCAGCATTTT. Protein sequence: CASSGVSWDSNQPQHF.

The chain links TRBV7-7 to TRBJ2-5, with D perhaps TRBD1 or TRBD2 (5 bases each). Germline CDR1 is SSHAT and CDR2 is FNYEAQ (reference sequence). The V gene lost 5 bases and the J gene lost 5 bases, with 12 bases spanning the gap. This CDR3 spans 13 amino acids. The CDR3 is CASSQMGEETQYF. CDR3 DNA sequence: TGTGCCAGCAGCCAGATGGGGGAGGAGACCCAGTACTTC.

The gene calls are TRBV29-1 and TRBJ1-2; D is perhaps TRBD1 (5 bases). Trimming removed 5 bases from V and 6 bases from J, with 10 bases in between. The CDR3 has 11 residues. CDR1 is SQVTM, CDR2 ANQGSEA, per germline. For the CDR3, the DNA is TGCAGCGTTCTGGGGGTCGATGGCTACACCTTC. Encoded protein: CSVLGVDGYTF.

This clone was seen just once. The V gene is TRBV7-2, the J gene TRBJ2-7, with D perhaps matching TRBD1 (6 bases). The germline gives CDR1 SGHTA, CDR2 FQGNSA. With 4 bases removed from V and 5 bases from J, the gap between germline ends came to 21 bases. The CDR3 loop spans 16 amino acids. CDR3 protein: CASSSNDRWGIDEQYF. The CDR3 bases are TGTGCCAGCAGCTCAAACGACAGGTGGGGGATAGACGAGCAGTACTTC.

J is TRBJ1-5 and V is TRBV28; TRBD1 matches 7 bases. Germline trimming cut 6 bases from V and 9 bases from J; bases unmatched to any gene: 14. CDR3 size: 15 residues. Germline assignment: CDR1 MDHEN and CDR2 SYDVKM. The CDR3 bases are TGTGCCAGCAGCCCTGGGGGGACAGATATACGGCCCCAGCATTTT. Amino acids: CASSPGGTDIRPQHF.

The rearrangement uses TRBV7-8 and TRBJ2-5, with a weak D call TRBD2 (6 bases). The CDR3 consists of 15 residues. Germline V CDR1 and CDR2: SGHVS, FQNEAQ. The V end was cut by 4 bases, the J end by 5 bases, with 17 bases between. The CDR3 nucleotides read TGTGCCAGCAGCTCGACGGAGGGCCGGTGGGAGACCCAGTACTTC. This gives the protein CASSSTEGRWETQYF.

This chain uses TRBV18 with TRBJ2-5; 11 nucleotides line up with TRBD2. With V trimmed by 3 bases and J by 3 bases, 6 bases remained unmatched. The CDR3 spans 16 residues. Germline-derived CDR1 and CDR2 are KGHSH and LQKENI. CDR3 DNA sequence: TGTGCCAGCTCACCCAGGACTAGCGGGTGGGAAGAGACCCAGTACTTC. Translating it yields CASSPRTSGWEETQYF.

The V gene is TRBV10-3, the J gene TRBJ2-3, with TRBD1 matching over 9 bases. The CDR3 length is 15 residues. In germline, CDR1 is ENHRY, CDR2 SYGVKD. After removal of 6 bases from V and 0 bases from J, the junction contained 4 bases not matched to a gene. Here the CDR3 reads CAIRSGQGSTDTQYF. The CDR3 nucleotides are TGTGCCATCAGATCGGGACAGGGTAGCACAGATACGCAGTATTTT.

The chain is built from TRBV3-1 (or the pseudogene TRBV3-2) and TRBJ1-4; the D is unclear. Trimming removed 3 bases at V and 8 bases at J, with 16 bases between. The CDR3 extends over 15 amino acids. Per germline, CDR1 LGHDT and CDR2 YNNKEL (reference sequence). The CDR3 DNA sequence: TGTGCCAGCAGCCAGGTAATGACGGCAGGCGAAAAACTGTTTTTT. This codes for CASSQVMTAGEKLFF.

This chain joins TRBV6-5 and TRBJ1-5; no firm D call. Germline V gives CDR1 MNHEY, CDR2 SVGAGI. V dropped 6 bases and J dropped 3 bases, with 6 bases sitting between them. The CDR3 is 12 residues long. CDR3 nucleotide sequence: TGTGCCAGCAGCGGGATCAATCAGCCCCAGCATTTT. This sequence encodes CASSGINQPQHF.

The CDR3 protein is CASSQWWSEDTQYF. Here the CDR3 DNA reads TGCGCCAGCAGCCAATGGTGGTCAGAAGATACGCAGTATTTT. The V and J genes are TRBV4-1 and TRBJ2-3; D uncertain. Per germline, CDR1 MGHRA and CDR2 YSYEKL. The CDR3 consists of 14 residues. V was trimmed by 2 bases and J by 5 bases, leaving 11 bases between them.

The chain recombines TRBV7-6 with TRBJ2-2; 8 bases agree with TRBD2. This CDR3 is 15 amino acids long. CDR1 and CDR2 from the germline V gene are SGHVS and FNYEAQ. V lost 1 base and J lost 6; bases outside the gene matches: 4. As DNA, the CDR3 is TGTGCCAGCAGCTTAGGGACTAGCTGGGCCGGGGAGCTGTTTTTT. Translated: CASSLGTSWAGELFF.

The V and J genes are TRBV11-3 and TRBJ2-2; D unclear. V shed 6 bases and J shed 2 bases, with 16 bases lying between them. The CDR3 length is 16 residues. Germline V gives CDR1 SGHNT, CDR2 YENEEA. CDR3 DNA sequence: TGTGCCAGCAGTGTAGCTGGCTCACCCAACACCGGGGAGCTGTTTTTT. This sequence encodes CASSVAGSPNTGELFF.

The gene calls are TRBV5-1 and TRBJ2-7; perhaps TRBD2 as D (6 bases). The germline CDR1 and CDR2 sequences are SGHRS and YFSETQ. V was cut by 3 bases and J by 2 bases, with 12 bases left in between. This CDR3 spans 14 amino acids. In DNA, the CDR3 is TGCGCCAGCAGCTCCTACGGCGGGACCTACGAGCAGTACTTC. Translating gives CASSSYGGTYEQYF.

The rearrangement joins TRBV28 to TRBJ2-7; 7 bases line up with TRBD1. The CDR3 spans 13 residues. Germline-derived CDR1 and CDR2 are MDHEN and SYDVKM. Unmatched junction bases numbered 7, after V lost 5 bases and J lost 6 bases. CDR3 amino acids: CASSLGGASEQYF. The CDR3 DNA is TGTGCCAGCAGTCTAGGGGGCGCGTCCGAGCAGTACTTC. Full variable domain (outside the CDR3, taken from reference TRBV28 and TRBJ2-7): DVKVTQSSRYLVKRTGEKVFLECVQDMDHENMFWYRQDPGLGLRLIYFSYDVKMKEKGDIPEGYSVSREKKERFSLILESASTNQTSMYLCASSLGGASEQYFGPGTRLTVT.

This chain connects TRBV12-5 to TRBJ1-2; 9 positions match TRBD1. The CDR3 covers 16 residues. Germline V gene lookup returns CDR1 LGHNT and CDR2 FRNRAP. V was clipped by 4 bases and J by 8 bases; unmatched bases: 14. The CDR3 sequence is CASGSASPQGAKGYTF. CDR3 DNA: TGTGCTAGTGGTTCCGCTTCTCCACAGGGGGCTAAGGGCTACACCTTC.

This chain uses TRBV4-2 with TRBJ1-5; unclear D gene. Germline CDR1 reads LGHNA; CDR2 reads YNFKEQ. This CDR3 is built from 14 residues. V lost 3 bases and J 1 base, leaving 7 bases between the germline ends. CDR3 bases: TGTGCCAGCAGCCAGGGGTTAAGCAATCAGCCCCAGCATTTT. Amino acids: CASSQGLSNQPQHF.

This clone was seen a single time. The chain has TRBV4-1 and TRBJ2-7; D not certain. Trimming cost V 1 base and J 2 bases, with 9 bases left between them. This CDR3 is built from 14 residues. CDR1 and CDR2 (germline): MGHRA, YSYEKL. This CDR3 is CASSQAQSTYEQYF. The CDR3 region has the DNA TGCGCCAGCAGCCAAGCACAGTCTACCTACGAGCAGTACTTC.

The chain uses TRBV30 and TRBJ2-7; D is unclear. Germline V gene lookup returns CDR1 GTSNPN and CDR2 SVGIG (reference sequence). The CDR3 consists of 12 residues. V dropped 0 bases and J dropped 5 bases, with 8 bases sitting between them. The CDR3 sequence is CAWSVLTDEQYF. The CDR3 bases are TGTGCCTGGAGTGTACTAACAGACGAGCAGTACTTC. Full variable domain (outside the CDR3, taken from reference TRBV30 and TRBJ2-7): SQTIHQWPATLVQPVGSPLSLECTVEGTSNPNLYWYRQAAGRGLQLLFYSVGIGQISSEVPQNLSASRPQDRQFILSSKKLLLSDSGFYLCAWSVLTDEQYFGPGTRLTVT.

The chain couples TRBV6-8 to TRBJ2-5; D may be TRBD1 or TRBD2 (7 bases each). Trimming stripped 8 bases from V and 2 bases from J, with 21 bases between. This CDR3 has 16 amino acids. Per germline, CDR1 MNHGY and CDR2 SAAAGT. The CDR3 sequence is CASAGRETGKQETQYF. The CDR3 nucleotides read TGTGCCAGCGCTGGGAGGGAGACAGGGAAACAAGAGACCCAGTACTTC.

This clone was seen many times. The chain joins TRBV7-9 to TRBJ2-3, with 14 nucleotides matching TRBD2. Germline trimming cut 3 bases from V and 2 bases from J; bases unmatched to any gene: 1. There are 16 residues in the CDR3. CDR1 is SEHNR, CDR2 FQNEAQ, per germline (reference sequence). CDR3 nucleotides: TGTGCCAGCAGCTTGACTAGCGGGAGGGCCACAGATACGCAGTATTTT. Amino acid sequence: CASSLTSGRATDTQYF.

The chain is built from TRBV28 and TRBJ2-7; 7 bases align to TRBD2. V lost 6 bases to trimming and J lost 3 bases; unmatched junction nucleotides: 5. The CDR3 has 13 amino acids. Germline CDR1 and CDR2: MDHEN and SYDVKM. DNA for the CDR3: TGTGCCAGCAGGTTTGGCGGGAGCTACGAGCAGTACTTC. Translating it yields CASRFGGSYEQYF.